This T cell receptor beta chain was found in a study of blood T cell repertoires in COVID-19 (dated by TCRdb to the early 2020s). With respect to the entire study: Collaborator samples came from the United States, Italy and Spain and covered acute and convalescent phases of COVID-19. The prospective study material was composed of cDNA or gDNA derived from T cells, B-cell-depleted T cells, or PBMCs. Subjects who had been exposed to COVID-19, were actively infected with it, or had recovered from it provided the deeply sampled blood TCRbeta repertoires that made up the dataset. The repertoires were released in a freely available public database intended as a resource for research on the immune response to SARS-CoV-2. The samples were drawn from two sources: the first 160 participants of the ongoing ImmuneRACE study, and about 1,300 subjects contributed by 6 global collaborators. Nearly every sample came with metadata listing a de-identified subject ID, COVID-19 status, age in years and sex. Where available, HLA class I and class II types were obtained from metadata supplied by the sample provider rather than from assay-based typing.

A remark on this clone: Its recognized antigen is unknown. No qualities accompany the bases; no much larger clone lies one base away.

Collaborating institutions collected whole blood in K2EDTA tubes following their own protocols. Collaborator samples were shipped for TCRbeta analysis as frozen whole blood, isolated PBMCs, or DNA extracted from either sample type. TCRbeta CDR3 regions were amplified from genomic DNA using the immunoSEQ Assay, a bias-controlled multiplex PCR. Processing in the source paper ran as follows. Within the assay, amplification of reference gene primers was used to estimate how many nucleated cells each sample contained. Sequence reads were collapsed and filtered to measure the absolute abundance of every unique TCRbeta CDR3 rearrangement. Productive Simpson clonality was computed per sample as the square root of Simpson's diversity index over productive rearrangements. TCRdb mirrors the immuneACCESS table, restricted to in-frame sequences. Some clones are absent from its copies; in checked studies, under half trace to an unresolved V gene, and the reason for the others is unknown. D and trimming were read from the DNA, whereas the V and J calls and clone size are those reported in that table. A total of roughly 110,000 clones appear in this sample, approximately 80% of them only once. Roughly 13% of the sample rests with the top ten.

Findings and caveats that apply to the study as a whole: How much clinical and demographic metadata was included differed by source and by participant, and the metadata was provided uncurated.

Trimming takes 4 bases from V and 4 bases from J, and the germline ends sit 20 bases apart. The CDR3 runs 16 amino acids, cysteine and phenylalanine included. Left in the record is the CDR3 DNA by itself, 48 bases read in frame from the first base. CDR1 and CDR2 are read off the germline V gene as SGHDN and FVKESK. Sequenced sample: peripheral blood. The sequence was collected from a woman aged 60-75 years with acute or convalescent COVID-19. The V gene is TRBV14 and the J gene is TRBJ2-7; D gene: possibly TRBD1, on 6 matching bases. The CDR3 protein is CASSPRQGLGMYEQYF. The DNA sequence follows: TGTGCCAGCAGCCCCCGCCAGGGGCTTGGGATGTACGAGCAGTACTTC.